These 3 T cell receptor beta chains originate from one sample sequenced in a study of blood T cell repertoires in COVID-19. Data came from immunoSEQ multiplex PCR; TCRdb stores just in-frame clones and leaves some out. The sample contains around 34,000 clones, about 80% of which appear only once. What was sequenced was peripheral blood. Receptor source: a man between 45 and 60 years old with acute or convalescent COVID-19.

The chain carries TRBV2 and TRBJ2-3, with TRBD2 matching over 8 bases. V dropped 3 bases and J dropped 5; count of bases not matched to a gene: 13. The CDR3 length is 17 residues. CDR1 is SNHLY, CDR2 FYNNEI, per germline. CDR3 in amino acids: CASSDWGRGGSVDTQYF. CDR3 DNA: TGTGCCAGCAGTGATTGGGGCCGCGGGGGGTCGGTAGATACGCAGTATTTT.

The CDR3 coding sequence is TGTGCCATCGGGGCAGGGAATAACTATGGCTACACCTTC. Translation gives CAIGAGNNYGYTF. The chain is built from TRBV10-3 and TRBJ1-2; TRBD1 might be the D (5 bases). The CDR3 runs 13 residues. Germline CDR1 reads ENHRY; CDR2 reads SYGVKD. V lost 8 bases, J lost 1 base, and 11 bases lay in between.

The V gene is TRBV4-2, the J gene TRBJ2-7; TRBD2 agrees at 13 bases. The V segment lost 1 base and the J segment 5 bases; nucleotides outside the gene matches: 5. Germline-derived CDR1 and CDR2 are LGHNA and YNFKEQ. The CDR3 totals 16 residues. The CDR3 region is CASSQGTSGSIHEQYF. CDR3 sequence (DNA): TGTGCCAGCAGCCAAGGGACTAGCGGGAGTATCCACGAGCAGTACTTC.